The source of this T cell receptor (beta chain) is a study of neurological immune-mediated disorders. Notes on the study in general: CDR3 amino acid sequences found in expanded clones were never shared across subjects, suggesting private repertoires in all groups.

It was from 2 million PBMCs stored at -80 C that the unsorted libraries were obtained. 5'RACE employing 10-nucleotide random UMIs yielded the cDNA. TCRdb processed the 5' RACE reads anew with MiXCR; each CDR3 protein has one entry. The sample holds 80,000 or so distinct CDR3 sequences; about 9.5% are singletons and the top ten take around 1.7%. This clonotype was counted ten times or more. The antigen remains undetermined. Sequencing used PBMCs. The TCR comes from a man aged 50 to 59 in good health.

The CDR3 DNA is TGCAGCGTTGGACAGGGGCACGAGCAGTACTTC. Translation: CSVGQGHEQYF. The chain employs TRBV29-1 and TRBJ2-7, with 8 bases matching TRBD1. The CDR3 extends over 11 amino acids. CDR1 and CDR2 from the germline V gene are SQVTM and ANQGSEA. V lost 4 bases, J lost 5 bases, and 1 base stayed unmatched.